These 31 T cell receptor beta chains were sequenced from one sample in a study of cytomegalovirus exposure and HLA in healthy donors. A multiplex PCR was run with 60 Vbeta primers and 13 Jbeta primers. The repertoire was sequenced with immunoSEQ multiplex PCR; TCRdb's copy has only in-frame clones and lacks some. This specimen shows about 70,000 clones; the ten leading clones hold approximately 2.4%. Sequenced: PBMCs. These receptors all come from a female donor in good health and CMV-seropositive.

The V gene is TRBV7-2, the J gene TRBJ1-1; 9 bases are shared with TRBD1. J was trimmed by 5 bases and V by 1 base; bases with no gene match: 8. The CDR3 is made up of 16 amino acids. Germline V gene sequence: CDR1 SGHTA, CDR2 FQGNSA. The CDR3 sequence is CASSLGVTGGLTEAFF. Written as DNA, the CDR3 is TGTGCCAGCAGCTTAGGCGTGACAGGGGGATTGACTGAAGCTTTCTTT. Filled out from reference TRBV7-2 and TRBJ1-1, the complete variable domain reads GAGVSQSPSNKVTEKGKDVELRCDPISGHTALYWYRQSLGQGLEFLIYFQGNSAPDKSGLPSDRFSAERTGGSVSTLTIQRTQQEDSAVYLCASSLGVTGGLTEAFFGQGTRLTVV.

The rearrangement joins TRBV5-4 to TRBJ2-7, with 10 bases matching TRBD2. This CDR3 is built from 17 residues. J was trimmed by 2 bases and V by 2 bases; bases with no gene match: 10. Germline V gene data show CDR1 as SGHNT and CDR2 as YYREEE (reference sequence). The CDR3 loop reads CASSLGTSAEWTYEQYF. CDR3 nucleotides: TGTGCCAGCAGCTTAGGGACTAGCGCCGAATGGACCTACGAGCAGTACTTC.

V and J are TRBV19 and TRBJ2-7; 10 bases fit TRBD2. J gave up 2 bases and V 4 bases, and 2 bases lay outside the gene matches. This CDR3 is built from 14 residues. Germline assignment: CDR1 LNHDA and CDR2 SQIVND (reference sequence). Written as DNA, the CDR3 is TGTGCCAGTAGTACCGGGACTAGCGCCTACGAGCAGTACTTC. It is translated as CASSTGTSAYEQYF.

V is TRBV4-2 and J is TRBJ2-7, with D possibly being TRBD1 (5 bases). The CDR3 is 14 amino acids. Germline CDR1 and CDR2: LGHNA and YNFKEQ. The V end was cut by 0 bases, the J end by 6 bases, with 12 bases between. The CDR3: CASSQDKGVGEQYF. CDR3 nucleotide sequence: TGTGCCAGCAGCCAAGATAAAGGGGTCGGCGAGCAGTACTTC.

The chain recombines TRBV30 with TRBJ2-7, with 14 bases matching TRBD2. CDR1 GTSNPN and CDR2 SVGIG come from the germline V gene (reference sequence). This CDR3 has 15 residues. V shed 1 base, J shed 3 bases, and the junction held 2 bases outside the gene matches. The DNA for the CDR3 is TGTGCCTGGAGTGAGGGACTAGCGGGAGTCTACGAGCAGTACTTC. This translates into CAWSEGLAGVYEQYF.

This chain joins TRBV6-1 and TRBJ2-7; the match to TRBD1 covers 7 bases. The CDR3 sequence is 15 residues long. The junction had 10 bases not matched to a gene; V was cut back by 6 bases and J by 2 bases. Germline V gene data show CDR1 as MNHNS and CDR2 as SASEGT. Written as DNA, the CDR3 is TGTGCCAGCAGCAGCGACAGGGACATAGCCTACGAGCAGTACTTC. Translated: CASSSDRDIAYEQYF.

V is TRBV15 and J is TRBJ2-2, with a possible D match to TRBD1 (5 bases). Germline V gene data show CDR1 as LNHNV and CDR2 as YYDKDF (reference sequence). Trimming took 2 bases from V and 3 from J, leaving 10 bases between them. The CDR3 contains 15 residues. Here the CDR3 reads CATSRLTDDTGELFF. DNA of the CDR3: TGTGCCACCAGCAGATTGACAGATGACACCGGGGAGCTGTTTTTT.

The chain combines TRBV29-1 with TRBJ1-2; D is unclear. There are 13 residues in the CDR3. The germline V gene encodes CDR1 SQVTM and CDR2 ANQGSEA. Between the trimmed V and J ends, which lost 2 bases and 5 bases, there was a span of 12 bases. CDR3 sequence (DNA): TGCAGCGTTGAAAGATCCGGGGTTTATGGCTACACCTTC. Protein product: CSVERSGVYGYTF.

This sequence joins TRBV28 and TRBJ2-7; TRBD1 aligns across 8 bases. CDR1 is MDHEN, CDR2 SYDVKM, per germline. J lost 2 bases, V lost 6 bases, and 6 bases had no gene match. The CDR3 contains 14 residues. Here the CDR3 reads CASSSQGAPYEQYF. The CDR3 bases are TGTGCCAGCAGCTCCCAGGGGGCCCCCTACGAGCAGTACTTC.

The chain has TRBV28 and TRBJ1-2, with 7 bases identical to TRBD1. The V segment lost 5 bases and the J segment 6 bases; nucleotides outside the gene matches: 15. The CDR3 extends over 16 amino acids. The V gene's germline CDR1 is MDHEN and CDR2 SYDVKM. DNA for the CDR3: TGTGCCAGCAGTGAGGGGGCCATAGGGGATTTGGATGGCTACACCTTC. Translated, it gives CASSEGAIGDLDGYTF.

The rearrangement joins TRBV6-5 to TRBJ2-2; D gene ambiguous. Trimming shortened V by 0 bases and J by 3 bases, and 8 bases separated the two germline ends. CDR3 size: 15 residues. Germline CDR1 is MNHEY and CDR2 is SVGAGI. The CDR3 DNA reads as TGTGCCAGCAGTTACTCTCCTGGCTACACCGGGGAGCTGTTTTTT. It is translated as CASSYSPGYTGELFF.

J is TRBJ1-2 and V is TRBV28, with D uncertain. From germline, CDR1 is MDHEN and CDR2 SYDVKM. Trimming took off 6 bases at V and 6 bases at J, with 17 bases between the two ends. The CDR3 spans 14 residues. CDR3 sequence (DNA): TGTGCCAGCAGACCCCCCCCGGGGTCCGATGGCTACACCTTC. This translates into CASRPPPGSDGYTF.

This chain links TRBV6-4 with TRBJ2-2; D possibly corresponds to TRBD2 (5 bases). V was shortened by 6 bases and J by 1 base, with 9 bases between the two germline ends. Germline V gives CDR1 MRHNA, CDR2 SNTAGT. CDR3 length: 14 residues. This CDR3 is CASRTRENTGELFF. CDR3 nucleotides: TGTGCCAGCAGGACGAGGGAGAACACCGGGGAGCTGTTTTTT.

This sequence joins TRBV30 and TRBJ1-4, with unresolved D. The V end was cut by 1 base, the J end by 8 bases, with 8 bases between. The CDR3 totals 12 residues. Germline V lookup: CDR1 GTSNPN, CDR2 SVGIG (reference sequence). Written as DNA, the CDR3 is TGTGCCTGGAGTGGCCGCAGGGAAAAACTGTTTTTT. This codes for CAWSGRREKLFF. Full variable domain (rest looked up from reference TRBV30 and TRBJ1-4): SQTIHQWPATLVQPVGSPLSLECTVEGTSNPNLYWYRQAAGRGLQLLFYSVGIGQISSEVPQNLSASRPQDRQFILSSKKLLLSDSGFYLCAWSGRREKLFFGSGTQLSVL.

The chain combines TRBV7-2 with TRBJ2-3; D is ambiguous. The CDR3 contains 14 residues. V was pared by 6 bases and J by 2 bases, with 12 bases between. The germline gives CDR1 SGHTA, CDR2 FQGNSA. CDR3 DNA: TGTGCCAGCAGTGCCGGGTGGGTCACAGATACGCAGTATTTT. Encoded protein: CASSAGWVTDTQYF.

The chain has TRBV5-1 and TRBJ2-7; 7 bases align to TRBD1. The CDR3 is 14 residues long. Germline loops: CDR1 SGHRS, CDR2 YFSETQ. V shed 0 bases, J shed 3 bases, and the junction held 3 bases outside the gene matches. This chain's CDR3 is CASSLDRGYYEQYF. CDR3 nucleotides: TGCGCCAGCAGCTTGGACAGGGGATACTACGAGCAGTACTTC.

The chain is built from TRBV9 and TRBJ2-7, with TRBD2 matching over 10 bases. Looked up from germline, CDR1 is SGDLS and CDR2 is YYNGEE. V trimming: 3 bases; J trimming: 4 bases; junction bases outside the gene matches: 7. There are 15 residues in the CDR3. The CDR3 DNA follows: TGTGCCAGCAGCGGATCCGGGACTAGCGAGTACGAGCAGTACTTC. Translation: CASSGSGTSEYEQYF.

This rearrangement joins TRBV7-9 to TRBJ1-5; D unclear. V lost 1 base and J 0 bases, leaving 7 bases between the germline ends. Per the germline V gene, CDR1 is SEHNR and CDR2 is FQNEAQ (reference sequence). The CDR3 sequence is 15 residues long. The CDR3 region is CASSLGLDSNQPQHF. Written as DNA, the CDR3 is TGTGCCAGCAGCTTAGGTTTAGATAGCAATCAGCCCCAGCATTTT.

V usage is TRBV18 and J usage is TRBJ1-3, with 8 bases lining up with TRBD1. The ends lost 3 bases at V and 6 bases at J; junction bases unmatched: 7. The CDR3 runs to 15 residues. Looked up from germline, CDR1 is KGHSH and CDR2 is LQKENI. CDR3 in amino acids: CASSPWTGTPNTIYF. The CDR3 DNA follows: TGTGCCAGCTCACCCTGGACAGGGACCCCAAACACCATATATTTT. Full variable domain (missing parts from reference TRBV18 and TRBJ1-3): NAGVMQNPRHLVRRRGQEARLRCSPMKGHSHVYWYRQLPEEGLKFMVYLQKENIIDESGMPKERFSAEFPKEGPSILRIQQVVRGDSAAYFCASSPWTGTPNTIYFGEGSWLTVV.

This chain uses TRBV28 with TRBJ1-1; D is perhaps TRBD1 (6 bases). This CDR3 has 11 amino acids. Germline lookup yields CDR1 MDHEN and CDR2 SYDVKM. V was pared by 6 bases and J by 11 bases, with 13 bases between. CDR3 coding DNA: TGTGCCAGCAGGCTGAACAGGGCTGCTTTCTTT. This translates into CASRLNRAAFF.

The rearrangement uses TRBV28 and TRBJ1-2; D perhaps matches TRBD1 (5 bases). The CDR3 is made up of 13 amino acids. CDR1 and CDR2 (germline): MDHEN, SYDVKM. Trimming took 3 bases from V and 3 from J, leaving 8 bases between them. This chain's CDR3 is CASSFGGYYGYTF. The CDR3 region has the DNA TGTGCCAGCAGTTTCGGGGGGTACTATGGCTACACCTTC.

The chain joins TRBV19 to TRBJ2-5, with TRBD1 identical over 8 bases. Germline-derived CDR1 and CDR2 are LNHDA and SQIVND (reference sequence). There are 17 residues in the CDR3. With 10 bases clipped from V and 8 bases from J, the junction kept 24 bases outside the gene matches. For the CDR3, the DNA is TGTGCCACCAGTAGTGGGGGTAGGTCCCCGGGACAGGCTACCCAGTACTTC. Protein sequence: CATSSGGRSPGQATQYF.

As concerns this clone: The sample holds other DNA sequences that translate to the same CDR3. This chain joins TRBV19 and TRBJ2-7; maybe TRBD1 (6 bases). Trimming pared 9 bases from V and 5 bases from J, leaving 14 bases between. The germline V gene encodes CDR1 LNHDA and CDR2 SQIVND (reference sequence). The CDR3 has 12 amino acids. The DNA for the CDR3 is TGTGCCAGCTCAACAGGGAACAACGAGCAGTACTTC. Protein: CASSTGNNEQYF.

This chain links TRBV28 with TRBJ1-2; TRBD1 aligns across 9 bases. Trimming took 5 bases from V and 8 from J; bases not matched to a gene: 3. Germline CDR1 MDHEN, CDR2 SYDVKM. The CDR3 is 12 residues long. The CDR3 loop reads CASSPGQGGYTF. The CDR3 DNA reads as TGTGCCAGCAGTCCCGGACAGGGGGGCTACACCTTC.

The chain links TRBV11-2 to TRBJ1-1, with D possibly being TRBD1 (5 bases). The CDR3 is made up of 14 amino acids. Germline CDR1 SGHAT, CDR2 FQNNGV. V lost 7 bases and J 5 bases, leaving 17 bases between the germline ends. The CDR3 nucleotides are TGTGCCAGCATAGGTCAGGGTGGGTTGACTGAAGCTTTCTTT. Its protein product is CASIGQGGLTEAFF.

The chain employs TRBV6-1 and TRBJ2-1; a weak D match, TRBD1 (6 bases). V lost 6 bases and J lost 5, with 23 bases in between. The CDR3 is made up of 17 amino acids. From germline, CDR1 is MNHNS and CDR2 SASEGT. As DNA, the CDR3 is TGTGCCAGCAGCGAATCTTCAGGGGTGGGGGCCGACAATGAGCAGTTCTTC. Translating gives CASSESSGVGADNEQFF.

This sequence joins TRBV6-5 and TRBJ1-2, with D unresolved. CDR3 size: 13 residues. Per germline, CDR1 MNHEY and CDR2 SVGAGI. V lost 0 bases and J 7 bases, leaving 9 bases between the germline ends. The CDR3 DNA follows: TGTGCCAGCAGTTACTCGACCGGGGTTGGCTACACCTTC. It codes for CASSYSTGVGYTF.

The V and J genes are TRBV28 and TRBJ1-2; TRBD1 agrees at 11 bases. Germline V gene sequence: CDR1 MDHEN, CDR2 SYDVKM. The CDR3 sequence is 15 residues long. The J segment lost 4 bases and the V segment lost 7 bases, leaving 8 bases of the junction unmatched. CDR3 sequence reads: CASTGQGALSYGYTF. Here the CDR3 DNA reads TGTGCCAGCACTGGACAGGGGGCGCTTAGCTATGGCTACACCTTC.

This chain uses TRBV27 with TRBJ2-3; a weak D match, TRBD1 (6 bases). V lost 7 bases and J 4 bases, leaving 15 bases between the germline ends. Germline values: CDR1 MNHEY, CDR2 SMNVEV (reference sequence). The CDR3 is made up of 14 amino acids. The CDR3 sequence: CASTELQGADTQYF. The CDR3 DNA follows: TGTGCCAGCACCGAACTACAGGGCGCAGATACGCAGTATTTT.

V gene TRBV19 combines with J gene TRBJ2-1; 7 nucleotides line up with TRBD1. J gave up 7 bases and V 5 bases, and 5 bases lay outside the gene matches. From germline, CDR1 is LNHDA and CDR2 SQIVND (reference sequence). The CDR3 sequence is 13 residues long. The CDR3 spells CASSLIQGNEQFF. The CDR3 region has the DNA TGTGCCAGTAGTTTGATACAGGGGAATGAGCAGTTCTTC.

J is TRBJ2-7 and V is TRBV7-3, with 9 bases identical to TRBD1. This CDR3 spans 15 amino acids. Germline CDR1 SGHTA, CDR2 FQGTGA. The junction had 6 bases not matched to a gene; V was cut back by 6 bases and J by 0 bases. CDR3 sequence reads: CASSEQGASSYEQYF. The DNA of the CDR3 is TGTGCCAGCAGTGAACAGGGGGCTAGCTCCTACGAGCAGTACTTC.